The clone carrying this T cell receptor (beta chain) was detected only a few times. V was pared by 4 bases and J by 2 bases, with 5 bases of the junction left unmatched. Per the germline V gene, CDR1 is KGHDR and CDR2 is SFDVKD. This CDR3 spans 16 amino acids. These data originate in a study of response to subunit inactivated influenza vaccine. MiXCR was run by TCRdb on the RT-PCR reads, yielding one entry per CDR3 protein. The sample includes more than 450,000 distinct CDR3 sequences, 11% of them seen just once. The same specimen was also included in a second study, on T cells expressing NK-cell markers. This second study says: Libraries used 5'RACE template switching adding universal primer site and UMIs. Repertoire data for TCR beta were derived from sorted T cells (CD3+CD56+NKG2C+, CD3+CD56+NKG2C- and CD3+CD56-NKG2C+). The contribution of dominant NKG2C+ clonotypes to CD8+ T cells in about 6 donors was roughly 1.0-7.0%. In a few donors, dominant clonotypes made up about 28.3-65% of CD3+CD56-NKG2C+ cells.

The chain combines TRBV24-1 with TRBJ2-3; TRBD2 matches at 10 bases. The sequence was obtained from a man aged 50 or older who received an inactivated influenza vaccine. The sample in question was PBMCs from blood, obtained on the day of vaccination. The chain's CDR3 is CATSEPTSGDTDTQYF. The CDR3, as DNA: TGTGCCACCAGTGAACCCACTAGCGGGGACACAGATACGCAGTATTTT.